These 5 T cell receptor beta chains were sequenced from one sample in a study of blood T cell repertoires in COVID-19. Sequenced by immunoSEQ multiplex PCR; TCRdb stores in-frame clones only, minus some. The sample consists of 150,000 to 180,000 clones, 91% of them appearing once. Source material: peripheral blood. These receptors came from a man between 45 and 60 years old with acute or convalescent COVID-19.

The rearrangement joins TRBV5-4 to TRBJ2-1; D is possibly TRBD2 (7 bases). V was shortened by 0 bases and J by 0 bases, with 13 bases between the two germline ends. Germline CDR1 is SGHNT and CDR2 is YYREEE (reference sequence). This CDR3 contains 17 residues. CDR3 amino acids: CASSLVGRGVSYNEQFF. The CDR3, as DNA: TGTGCCAGCAGCTTGGTAGGGAGGGGGGTCTCCTACAATGAGCAGTTCTTC.

This clone was picked up one time. The V call is TRBV15, the J call TRBJ2-7; TRBD1 might be the D (5 bases). Trimming pared 5 bases from V and 0 bases from J, leaving 14 bases between. CDR3 length equals 15 residues. Germline V gives CDR1 LNHNV, CDR2 YYDKDF (reference sequence). The CDR3 DNA is TGTGCCACCAGCGCTCAGGGTGCCCCCTCCTACGAGCAGTACTTC. Protein product: CATSAQGAPSYEQYF.

The rearrangement uses TRBV5-1 and TRBJ2-5, with unresolved D. CDR1 is SGHRS and CDR2 is YFSETQ in the germline V gene. Trimming removed 4 bases from V and 4 bases from J, with 14 bases in between. There are 14 residues in the CDR3. The chain's CDR3 is CASSPSQAGETQYF. CDR3 nucleotide sequence: TGCGCCAGCAGCCCTTCGCAGGCAGGAGAGACCCAGTACTTC.

This clone was observed a handful of times. The CDR3 DNA reads as TGTGCCAGCAGCCCCCCATGGGGCAGGGCAAACTATGGCTACACCTTC. The encoded protein is CASSPPWGRANYGYTF. The V call is TRBV3-1 (or the pseudogene TRBV3-2), the J call TRBJ1-2; a possible D gene is TRBD1 (5 bases). Germline CDR1 LGHDT, CDR2 YNNKEL (reference sequence). Trimming cost V 4 bases and J 2 bases, with 17 bases left between them. This CDR3 comprises 16 residues.

The genes are TRBV5-1 and TRBJ2-1; possible D gene TRBD1, 5 bases. Deletions cut 3 bases from V and 7 bases from J, with 14 bases between. The CDR3 has 14 residues. Germline-derived CDR1 and CDR2 are SGHRS and YFSETQ. The CDR3 reads CASSYGQGWNEQFF. In nucleotides, the CDR3 is TGCGCCAGCAGCTACGGGCAGGGCTGGAATGAGCAGTTCTTC.